One and the same sample provided the 32 T cell receptor beta chains below, sequenced in a study of blood T cell repertoires in COVID-19. Libraries were prepared by immunoSEQ multiplex PCR; TCRdb keeps only in-frame clonotypes and omits some of them. The data contain about 52,000 clones, just under 90% of them singletons. The sequencing input was peripheral blood. The origin of the receptors is an older man with active or convalescent COVID-19.

This sequence joins TRBV29-1 and TRBJ2-7, with 7 bases fitting TRBD1. Germline-derived CDR1 and CDR2 are SQVTM and ANQGSEA. The CDR3 length is 12 residues. Trimming cost V 6 bases and J 6 bases; bases outside gene matches: 8. The CDR3 is CSVDDRVGEQYF. CDR3 nucleotides: TGCAGCGTCGACGACAGGGTAGGCGAGCAGTACTTC.

The chain has TRBV5-4 and TRBJ1-4; the match to TRBD1 covers 8 bases. Germline CDR1 SGHNT, CDR2 YYREEE (reference sequence). The CDR3 loop spans 15 amino acids. Trimming cost V 4 bases and J 8 bases; bases outside gene matches: 10. CDR3 protein: CASSPRQGLGEKLFF. For the CDR3, the DNA is TGTGCCAGCAGCCCTAGACAGGGGTTGGGAGAAAAACTGTTTTTT.

The chain uses TRBV6-6 and TRBJ2-3; D possibly corresponds to TRBD2 (6 bases). The CDR3 totals 15 residues. Germline CDR1 and CDR2: MNHNY and SVGAGI (reference sequence). Trimming pared 2 bases from V and 6 bases from J, leaving 15 bases between. CDR3 residues: CASSYNGLRGDTQYF. CDR3 bases: TGTGCCAGCAGTTACAACGGACTAAGGGGTGATACGCAGTATTTT.

This chain connects TRBV7-2 to TRBJ2-5, with D perhaps matching TRBD1 (6 bases). From germline, CDR1 is SGHTA and CDR2 FQGNSA. Trimming cost V 5 bases and J 2 bases, with 21 bases left between them. The CDR3 runs to 17 residues. CDR3 residues: CASSPLKQGKIQETQYF. DNA of the CDR3: TGTGCCAGCAGCCCCCTAAAACAGGGTAAGATACAAGAGACCCAGTACTTC.

The chain carries TRBV6-4 and TRBJ1-1; the D gene is possibly TRBD1 (5 bases). The CDR3 extends over 12 amino acids. The V end lost 3 bases, the J end lost 5 bases, and 7 bases lay between the germline ends. Germline V gives CDR1 MRHNA, CDR2 SNTAGT. The CDR3 region is CASSEEGTEAFF. In DNA form, the CDR3 reads TGTGCCAGCAGTGAGGAGGGGACTGAAGCTTTCTTT.

Written as DNA, the CDR3 is TGTGCCAGCAGCCATCACAGGTCTGGAAACACCATATATTTT. This encodes CASSHHRSGNTIYF. This sequence joins TRBV3-1 (or the pseudogene TRBV3-2) and TRBJ1-3; D is possibly TRBD1 (5 bases). The CDR3 loop spans 14 amino acids. The ends were cut back, 3 bases at V and 1 base at J, with 7 bases in the middle. The germline V gene encodes CDR1 LGHDT and CDR2 YNNKEL (reference sequence).

The chain couples TRBV7-2 to TRBJ2-5; 7 nucleotides line up with TRBD2. This CDR3 has 13 residues. CDR1 is SGHTA and CDR2 is FQGNSA in the germline V gene. V was clipped by 3 bases and J by 2 bases; unmatched bases: 0. The CDR3 DNA is TGTGCCAGCAGCTTTAGCGGGCAAGAGACCCAGTACTTC. Its translation is CASSFSGQETQYF.

This chain uses TRBV30 with TRBJ1-3, with a possible D match to TRBD1 (6 bases). Looked up from germline, CDR1 is GTSNPN and CDR2 is SVGIG (reference sequence). The CDR3 runs to 15 residues. With 0 bases removed from V and 6 bases from J, the gap between germline ends came to 15 bases. CDR3 sequence: CAWSVTGRKENTIYF. The CDR3 nucleotides read TGTGCCTGGAGTGTAACAGGGAGAAAAGAAAACACCATATATTTT.

This clone appeared a single time. The chain employs TRBV19 and TRBJ2-7; 7 positions agree with TRBD1. J lost 5 bases, V lost 3 bases, and 7 bases had no gene match. Per germline, CDR1 LNHDA and CDR2 SQIVND (reference sequence). This CDR3 is 14 amino acids long. CDR3 coding DNA: TGTGCCAGTAGTATTGGTCAGGGGGTGCACGAGCAGTACTTC. This sequence encodes CASSIGQGVHEQYF.

This chain links TRBV7-9 with TRBJ1-2; 8 nucleotides align to TRBD1. V gave up 4 bases and J gave up 8 bases; unmatched junction bases: 6. CDR3 length: 13 residues. The V gene's germline CDR1 is SEHNR and CDR2 FQNEAQ (reference sequence). The CDR3 reads CASSSQGAWGYTF. CDR3 nucleotides: TGTGCCAGCAGCTCCCAGGGGGCCTGGGGCTACACCTTC.

This clone was detected once. The rearrangement links TRBV6-5 to TRBJ1-1; D gene uncertain. The germline CDR1 and CDR2 sequences are MNHEY and SVGAGI. The CDR3 covers 12 residues. Trimming pared 8 bases from V and 1 base from J, leaving 8 bases between. CDR3 protein: CASFTGNTEAFF. Here the CDR3 DNA reads TGTGCCAGCTTTACGGGGAACACTGAAGCTTTCTTT.

This chain joins TRBV21-1 and TRBJ2-7; TRBD2 is the table's D call and was not checked against the DNA. TRBV21-1 corresponds to a pseudogene. This CDR3 comprises 12 residues. CDR3 in amino acids: CAAGQGPREQYF. In DNA, the CDR3 is TGTGCCGCGGGGCAGGGTCCTAGGGAGCAGTACTTC.

The genes are TRBV2 and TRBJ1-6; D unresolved. From germline, CDR1 is SNHLY and CDR2 FYNNEI. The CDR3 loop spans 15 amino acids. Between the trimmed V and J ends, which lost 6 bases and 7 bases, there was a span of 16 bases. CDR3 loop: CASRRAGLFNSPLHF. In DNA, the CDR3 is TGTGCCAGCAGGCGCGCAGGTCTTTTCAATTCACCCCTCCACTTT.

The V and J genes are TRBV28 and TRBJ2-7; tentatively, D is TRBD2 (7 bases). V shed 6 bases and J shed 4 bases, with 13 bases lying between them. The CDR3 is made up of 13 amino acids. CDR1 is MDHEN and CDR2 is SYDVKM in the germline V gene. The chain's CDR3 is CASRGGAEYEQYF. CDR3 nucleotides: TGTGCCAGCAGAGGGGGGGCGGAGTACGAGCAGTACTTC.

The V call is TRBV11-1, the J call TRBJ2-5, with 7 bases fitting TRBD2. Germline assignment: CDR1 SGHAT and CDR2 FQDESV (reference sequence). The length of the CDR3 is 16 residues. Losses at the gene ends were 5 bases for V and 4 bases for J; bases not matched to a gene: 13. The CDR3 nucleotides are TGTGCCAGCAGCCAGCCCCCCGGGGGGAGGCGAGAGACCCAGTACTTC. It codes for CASSQPPGGRRETQYF.

The rearrangement joins TRBV4-3 to TRBJ2-7, with 7 bases fitting TRBD1. The V segment lost 4 bases and the J segment 0 bases; nucleotides outside the gene matches: 6. The CDR3 extends over 15 amino acids. CDR1 is LGHNA, CDR2 YSLEER, per germline. The CDR3 is CASSPWDSTSYEQYF. DNA for the CDR3: TGCGCCAGCAGCCCCTGGGACAGCACCTCCTACGAGCAGTACTTC.

The CDR3: CASSGIPGGYGGNQPQHF. The DNA of the CDR3 is TGTGCCAGCAGCGGAATTCCAGGGGGCTATGGAGGCAATCAGCCCCAGCATTTT. The gene calls are TRBV21-1 and TRBJ1-5; the table names TRBD1, a call not compared with the DNA. TRBV21-1 is annotated as a pseudogene. CDR3 length: 18 amino acids.

The chain is built from TRBV7-9 and TRBJ2-7, with 8 positions matching TRBD2. After removal of 5 bases from V and 5 bases from J, the junction contained 8 bases not matched to a gene. The CDR3 totals 14 residues. Per germline, CDR1 SEHNR and CDR2 FQNEAQ (reference sequence). The CDR3 loop is CASSPSGGGDEQYF. In nucleotides, the CDR3 is TGTGCCAGCAGCCCAAGCGGGGGAGGAGACGAGCAGTACTTC.

The chain couples TRBV7-2 to TRBJ2-2, with 8 bases that match TRBD1. This CDR3 is 14 amino acids long. CDR1 is SGHTA, CDR2 FQGNSA, per germline. After removal of 3 bases from V and 6 bases from J, the junction contained 3 bases not matched to a gene. CDR3 in amino acids: CASSFDRGPGELFF. The CDR3, as DNA: TGTGCCAGCAGCTTCGACAGGGGTCCCGGGGAGCTGTTTTTT.

The chain carries TRBV7-2 and TRBJ1-1, with D unresolved. CDR1 and CDR2 from the germline V gene are SGHTA and FQGNSA. V was pared by 1 base and J by 4 bases, with 10 bases between. The length of the CDR3 is 14 residues. CDR3 sequence (DNA): TGTGCCAGCAGCTTAGAATCCGGGATCACTGAAGCTTTCTTT. It specifies CASSLESGITEAFF.

The CDR3 DNA follows: TGTGCCAGCAGCGGGGGGACAGTCACCGGGGAGCTGTTTTTT. As protein: CASSGGTVTGELFF. The chain has TRBV11-2 and TRBJ2-2; D perhaps matches TRBD1 (7 bases). This CDR3 has 14 amino acids. Trimming took 5 bases from V and 4 from J, leaving 11 bases between them. CDR1 SGHAT and CDR2 FQNNGV come from the germline V gene.

This clone is a singleton in its sample. The rearrangement links TRBV14 to TRBJ2-7; perhaps TRBD2 as D (5 bases). The CDR3 totals 13 residues. The germline gives CDR1 SGHDN, CDR2 FVKESK. Trimming took off 1 base at V and 3 bases at J, with 7 bases between the two ends. CDR3 sequence (DNA): TGTGCCAGCAGCCAAGGAAGCGGCTACGAGCAGTACTTC. Encoded protein: CASSQGSGYEQYF.

This rearrangement joins TRBV12-3 or TRBV12-4 to TRBJ1-1; no definite D call. Between the trimmed V and J ends, which lost 3 bases and 0 bases, there was a span of 2 bases. The CDR3 has 12 residues. This CDR3 reads CASSFMNTEAFF. The CDR3 coding sequence is TGTGCCAGCAGTTTTATGAACACTGAAGCTTTCTTT.

This rearrangement joins TRBV18 to TRBJ1-4; 7 bases fit TRBD1. The J segment lost 7 bases and the V segment lost 2 bases, leaving 7 bases of the junction unmatched. CDR1 and CDR2 from the germline V gene are KGHSH and LQKENI. This CDR3 contains 15 residues. This CDR3 reads CASSPGGQPFEKLFF. The CDR3 nucleotides read TGTGCCAGCTCACCAGGGGGACAGCCTTTTGAAAAACTGTTTTTT.

CDR3 sequence (DNA): TGTGCCAGCAGCTCACACCCGGGACAGCGCACAGATACGCAGTATTTT. Translated, it gives CASSSHPGQRTDTQYF. The chain couples TRBV4-2 to TRBJ2-3; 7 bases line up with TRBD1. This CDR3 has 16 amino acids. The V segment lost 5 bases and the J segment 1 base; nucleotides outside the gene matches: 9. Germline V CDR1 and CDR2: LGHNA, YNFKEQ.

J is TRBJ1-1 and V is TRBV29-1; maybe TRBD1 (6 bases). From germline, CDR1 is SQVTM and CDR2 ANQGSEA. This CDR3 is 11 amino acids long. The V end was cut by 7 bases, the J end by 4 bases, with 10 bases between. CDR3 protein: CSAGQITEAFF. The CDR3 DNA reads TGCAGCGCAGGACAGATCACTGAAGCTTTCTTT. Together with reference TRBV29-1 and TRBJ1-1, the CDR3 gives the full variable domain: SAVISQKPSRDICQRGTSLTIQCQVDSQVTMMFWYRQQPGQSLTLIATANQGSEATYESGFVIDKFPISRPNLTFSTLTVSNMSPEDSSIYLCSAGQITEAFFGQGTRLTVV.

This chain uses TRBV4-3 with TRBJ1-2, with 11 bases fitting TRBD1. The CDR3 is 16 residues long. With V trimmed by 0 bases and J by 7 bases, 7 bases remained unmatched. Germline assignment: CDR1 LGHNA and CDR2 YSLEER. CDR3 in amino acids: CASSQDQGQGAGGYTF. As DNA, the CDR3 is TGCGCCAGCAGCCAAGATCAAGGACAGGGGGCGGGTGGCTACACCTTC.

The rearrangement joins TRBV27 to TRBJ2-7, with TRBD1 matching 11 bases. Trimming cost V 5 bases and J 6 bases; bases outside gene matches: 18. Germline V gene lookup returns CDR1 MNHEY and CDR2 SMNVEV (reference sequence). This CDR3 is built from 18 residues. The CDR3 spells CASSPSLTGQGVRFEQYF. In DNA form, the CDR3 reads TGTGCCAGCAGTCCATCCTTGACGGGACAGGGGGTTCGTTTCGAGCAGTACTTC.

The chain is built from TRBV28 and TRBJ1-2; no firm D call. Germline lookup yields CDR1 MDHEN and CDR2 SYDVKM. With 9 bases removed from V and 1 base from J, the gap between germline ends came to 12 bases. This CDR3 comprises 13 residues. Here the CDR3 reads CASCRELNYGYTF. In DNA form, the CDR3 reads TGTGCCAGTTGCCGGGAGCTTAACTATGGCTACACCTTC.

The chain uses TRBV25-1 and TRBJ2-4; 8 bases line up with TRBD2. V shed 4 bases and J 7 bases; nucleotides not matched to a gene: 12. Germline V lookup: CDR1 MGHDK, CDR2 SYGVNS. There are 16 residues in the CDR3. The CDR3 here is CASSGAGAGEGNIQYF. In DNA, the CDR3 is TGTGCCAGCAGTGGAGCGGGAGCGGGGGAGGGGAACATTCAGTACTTC.

The V gene is TRBV10-2, the J gene TRBJ1-5; D gene ambiguous. The germline gives CDR1 WSHSY, CDR2 SAAADI. With 4 bases removed from V and 2 bases from J, the gap between germline ends came to 6 bases. CDR3 length: 13 residues. This chain's CDR3 is CASSAGGNQPQHF. CDR3 nucleotides: TGCGCCAGCAGTGCCGGGGGCAATCAGCCCCAGCATTTT.

This chain joins TRBV9 and TRBJ2-7, with 11 bases fitting TRBD2. CDR3 length equals 15 residues. With V trimmed by 3 bases and J by 2 bases, 4 bases remained unmatched. From germline, CDR1 is SGDLS and CDR2 YYNGEE. The CDR3 sequence: CASSERLAGPYEQYF. In DNA, the CDR3 is TGTGCCAGCAGCGAGAGACTAGCGGGGCCCTACGAGCAGTACTTC.